These 20 T cell receptor beta chains share one sample of origin, sequenced in a study of blood T cell repertoires in COVID-19. Profiling relied on immunoSEQ multiplex PCR, and the TCRdb table lists in-frame clones only, not all of them. The sample consists of hundreds of thousands of clones, around nine tenths of them appearing once. The sequencing input was peripheral blood. The origin of the receptors is a woman in her 70s with COVID-19, enrolled during active disease.

This chain joins TRBV5-1 and TRBJ2-3, with 12 bases aligning to TRBD2. CDR3 length: 14 residues. V dropped 4 bases and J dropped 6; count of bases not matched to a gene: 3. CDR1 and CDR2 (germline): SGHRS, YFSETQ. Here the CDR3 reads CASSPGTSGDTQYF. CDR3 bases: TGCGCCAGCAGCCCCGGGACTAGCGGGGATACGCAGTATTTT.

The gene calls are TRBV18 and TRBJ2-7, with a possible D match to TRBD2 (6 bases). Deletions cut 1 base from V and 4 bases from J, with 17 bases between. The CDR3 sequence is 16 residues long. Germline V gene lookup returns CDR1 KGHSH and CDR2 LQKENI. The CDR3 DNA follows: TGTGCCAGCTCACCACTAGGAGGGGCAGATTGGTACGAGCAGTACTTC. It yields the protein CASSPLGGADWYEQYF.

The chain carries TRBV27 and TRBJ2-1, with 12 bases matching TRBD1. Per germline, CDR1 MNHEY and CDR2 SMNVEV (reference sequence). This CDR3 is 16 amino acids long. The J segment lost 9 bases and the V segment lost 2 bases, leaving 8 bases of the junction unmatched. The CDR3: CASSLAEGTGGSEQFF. CDR3 in DNA: TGTGCCAGCAGTTTAGCTGAAGGGACAGGGGGCAGTGAGCAGTTCTTC.

The chain couples TRBV7-2 to TRBJ2-3; 11 bases line up with TRBD2. There are 15 residues in the CDR3. From germline, CDR1 is SGHTA and CDR2 FQGNSA. After removal of 5 bases from V and 1 base from J, the junction contained 2 bases not matched to a gene. The CDR3, as DNA: TGTGCCAGCAGCGCGGGACTAGCGGGCACAGATACGCAGTATTTT. Amino acid sequence: CASSAGLAGTDTQYF.

The rearrangement links TRBV12-3 or TRBV12-4 to TRBJ1-3; D not certain. This CDR3 has 11 residues. Trimming took 3 bases from V and 8 from J, leaving 5 bases between them. In DNA, the CDR3 is TGTGCCAGCAGTTTTTCTGACACCATATATTTT. This sequence encodes CASSFSDTIYF.

This chain joins TRBV21-1 and TRBJ1-1; TRBD1 reflects the table's D call only, with no check against the DNA. TRBV21-1 is recorded as a pseudogene. This CDR3 region has 16 residues. CDR3 DNA: TGTGCCAGCAACACCTCGTACGACAGGGTGAACACTGAAGCTTTCTTT. Translating it yields CASNTSYDRVNTEAFF.

The chain links TRBV2 to TRBJ1-1; D is ambiguous. Germline CDR1 SNHLY, CDR2 FYNNEI. Trimming removed 6 bases from V and 7 bases from J, with 12 bases in between. This CDR3 has 12 residues. The CDR3 protein is CASSVLRGEAFF. The CDR3, as DNA: TGTGCCAGCAGCGTCCTACGGGGTGAAGCTTTCTTT.

The V and J genes are TRBV6-5 and TRBJ2-7; TRBD1 is a possible D gene (5 bases). Deletions cut 0 bases from V and 4 bases from J, with 10 bases between. Germline lookup yields CDR1 MNHEY and CDR2 SVGAGI. The CDR3 sequence is 14 residues long. CDR3 region: CASSYSAGPYEQYF. CDR3 sequence (DNA): TGTGCCAGCAGTTACTCGGCAGGGCCGTACGAGCAGTACTTC.

This chain uses TRBV18 with TRBJ1-2, with D maybe TRBD1 (6 bases). CDR3 length: 14 amino acids. V was shortened by 6 bases and J by 4 bases, with 15 bases between the two germline ends. The germline CDR1 and CDR2 sequences are KGHSH and LQKENI. As DNA, the CDR3 is TGTGCCAGCTCCAGAGGGGGGGGCCCCTATGGCTACACCTTC. Its translation: CASSRGGGPYGYTF.

J is TRBJ1-2 and V is TRBV10-3; maybe TRBD1 (6 bases). The V gene's germline CDR1 is ENHRY and CDR2 SYGVKD. V gave up 6 bases and J gave up 1 base, with 15 bases separating them. The CDR3 covers 15 residues. CDR3: CAIRLQGGGNYGYTF. In nucleotides, the CDR3 is TGTGCCATCAGACTCCAGGGAGGGGGTAACTATGGCTACACCTTC.

The CDR3 region has the DNA TGTGCCAGCAGGGTCGGAGATGAAAAACTGTTTTTT. This encodes CASRVGDEKLFF. The chain links TRBV2 to TRBJ1-4; D not resolved. CDR3 size: 12 residues. Germline V CDR1 and CDR2: SNHLY, FYNNEI. The V end was cut by 6 bases, the J end by 6 bases, with 8 bases between.

V usage is TRBV7-2 and J usage is TRBJ2-7; weak D call: TRBD2 (5 bases). Germline V CDR1 and CDR2: SGHTA, FQGNSA. CDR3 length: 15 residues. Between the trimmed V and J ends, which lost 3 bases and 7 bases, there was a span of 19 bases. CDR3 bases: TGTGCCAGCAGCTTGAGGCGGGCTGGGAGTAAGGAGCAGTACTTC. It yields the protein CASSLRRAGSKEQYF.

V gene TRBV19 combines with J gene TRBJ1-2, with D tentatively TRBD1 (5 bases). Germline V CDR1 and CDR2: LNHDA, SQIVND (reference sequence). This CDR3 spans 14 amino acids. Trimming shortened V by 3 bases and J by 8 bases, and 16 bases separated the two germline ends. For the CDR3, the DNA is TGTGCCAGTAGTATCGGGGTGCAGGGAGGAGGCTACACCTTC. Protein sequence: CASSIGVQGGGYTF.

The chain has TRBV9 and TRBJ1-2, with a weak D call TRBD1 (5 bases). From germline, CDR1 is SGDLS and CDR2 YYNGEE. The CDR3 is made up of 15 amino acids. The germline V and J ends were trimmed by 2 bases and 2 bases, with 13 bases remaining between them. The CDR3 reads CASSVGAGVNYGYTF. The CDR3, as DNA: TGTGCCAGCAGCGTTGGGGCAGGAGTAAACTATGGCTACACCTTC.

This chain connects TRBV19 to TRBJ2-7, with 12 bases lining up with TRBD2. The germline gives CDR1 LNHDA, CDR2 SQIVND (reference sequence). The CDR3 runs 15 residues. V shed 10 bases, J shed 2 bases, and the junction held 9 bases outside the gene matches. CDR3 DNA sequence: TGTGCCACCTCAGGACTAGCGGGGTCCCCCTACGAGCAGTACTTC. Its protein is CATSGLAGSPYEQYF. The full variable domain, rest sourced from reference TRBV19 and TRBJ2-7, is DGGITQSPKYLFRKEGQNVTLSCEQNLNHDAMYWYRQDPGQGLRLIYYSQIVNDFQKGDIAEGYSVSREKKESFPLTVTSAQKNPTAFYLCATSGLAGSPYEQYFGPGTRLTVT.

The chain has TRBV7-9 and TRBJ2-3; tentatively, D is TRBD2 (6 bases). Trimming took off 6 bases at V and 0 bases at J, with 13 bases between the two ends. This CDR3 is 15 amino acids long. Germline V gene data show CDR1 as SEHNR and CDR2 as FQNEAQ (reference sequence). The CDR3 protein is CASSSRDSSTDTQYF. The CDR3 DNA reads as TGTGCCAGCAGTTCCCGGGACTCAAGCACAGATACGCAGTATTTT.

The chain is built from TRBV18 and TRBJ1-1; tentative D call: TRBD1 (5 bases). The CDR3 loop spans 15 amino acids. The germline V gene has CDR1 KGHSH and CDR2 LQKENI. Trimming removed 3 bases at V and 5 bases at J, with 16 bases between. Here the CDR3 reads CASSPGVGGRTEAFF. The CDR3 coding sequence is TGTGCCAGCTCACCTGGCGTGGGGGGTCGGACTGAAGCTTTCTTT.

In DNA, the CDR3 is TGTGCCAGCAGCCTCGGGGAGTGGGCTAACTATGGCTACACCTTC. Encoded protein: CASSLGEWANYGYTF. The chain is built from TRBV3-1 (or the pseudogene TRBV3-2) and TRBJ1-2; the D is unclear. The CDR3 has 15 residues. Trimming removed 4 bases at V and 0 bases at J, with 12 bases between. Per germline, CDR1 LGHDT and CDR2 YNNKEL (reference sequence).

V usage is TRBV9 and J usage is TRBJ2-3; 8 bases are shared with TRBD1. J was trimmed by 4 bases and V by 4 bases; bases with no gene match: 8. This CDR3 region has 15 residues. CDR1 and CDR2 from the germline V gene are SGDLS and YYNGEE. The CDR3 loop reads CASSSRTGSSDTQYF. CDR3 sequence (DNA): TGTGCCAGCAGCTCCCGGACAGGGTCATCAGATACGCAGTATTTT.

The chain couples TRBV28 to TRBJ1-2; possible D gene TRBD1, 5 bases. The CDR3 extends over 14 amino acids. V was pared by 1 base and J by 2 bases, with 8 bases between. Germline lookup yields CDR1 MDHEN and CDR2 SYDVKM. The CDR3 sequence is CASSLSGGNYGYTF. CDR3 in DNA: TGTGCCAGCAGTTTATCTGGGGGGAACTATGGCTACACCTTC.